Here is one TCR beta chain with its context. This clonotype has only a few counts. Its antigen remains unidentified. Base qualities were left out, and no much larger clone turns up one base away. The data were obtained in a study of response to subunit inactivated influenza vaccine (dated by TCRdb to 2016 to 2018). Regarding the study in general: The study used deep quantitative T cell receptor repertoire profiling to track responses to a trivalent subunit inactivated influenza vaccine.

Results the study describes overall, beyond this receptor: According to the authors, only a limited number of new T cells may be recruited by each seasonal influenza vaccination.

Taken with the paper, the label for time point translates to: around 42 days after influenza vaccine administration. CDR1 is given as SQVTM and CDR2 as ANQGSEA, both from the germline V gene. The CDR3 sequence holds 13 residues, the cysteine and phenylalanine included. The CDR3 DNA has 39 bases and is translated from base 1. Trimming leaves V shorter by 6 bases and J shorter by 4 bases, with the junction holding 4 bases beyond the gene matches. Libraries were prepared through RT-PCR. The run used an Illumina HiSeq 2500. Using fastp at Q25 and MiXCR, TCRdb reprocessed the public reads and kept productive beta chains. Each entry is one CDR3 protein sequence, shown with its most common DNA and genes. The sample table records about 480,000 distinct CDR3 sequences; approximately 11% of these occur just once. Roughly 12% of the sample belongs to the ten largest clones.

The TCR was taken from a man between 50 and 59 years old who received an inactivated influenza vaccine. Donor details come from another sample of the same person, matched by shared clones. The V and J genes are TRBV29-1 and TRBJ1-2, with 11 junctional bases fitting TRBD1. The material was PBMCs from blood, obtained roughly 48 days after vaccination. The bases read TGCAGCGTCCCCGGGACAGGGGGCTATGGCTACACCTTC. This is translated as CSVPGTGGYGYTF.